This TCR beta chain was obtained from a study of technical replicates of blood from a handful of donors (dated by TCRdb to 2017 to 2019). Spanning cysteine to phenylalanine, the CDR3 consists of 15 amino acids. Only the CDR3 DNA is retained, 45 bases long and in frame from the first base. The V and J ends are trimmed by 1 base and 2 bases, leaving 8 bases between them. CDR1 and CDR2 are read off the germline V gene as SGHDN and FVKESK. The library was built by means of the immunoSEQ multiplex PCR assay. TCRdb obtained this table from immuneACCESS and retained in-frame rearrangements with V and J assigned. These tables miss some clones; where compared with another copy, unresolved V genes account for less than half of the shortfall, and the remainder is unexplained. For this sample the table gives tens of thousands of clones, of which almost 96% were detected only once. The ten largest make up 0.36% of the sample.

Note on this clone: Its antigen target is currently unknown. No qualities accompany the bases; no much larger clone lies one base away.

The material sequenced was T cells isolated from PBMCs. This TCR came from a human donor in good health. The rearrangement joined TRBV14 to TRBJ2-2; perhaps TRBD1 is the D gene, with 5 bases matching. The CDR3 region has the sequence CASSQVQGNTGELFF. The DNA sequence is given as TGTGCCAGCAGCCAAGTTCAGGGTAACACCGGGGAGCTGTTTTTT.